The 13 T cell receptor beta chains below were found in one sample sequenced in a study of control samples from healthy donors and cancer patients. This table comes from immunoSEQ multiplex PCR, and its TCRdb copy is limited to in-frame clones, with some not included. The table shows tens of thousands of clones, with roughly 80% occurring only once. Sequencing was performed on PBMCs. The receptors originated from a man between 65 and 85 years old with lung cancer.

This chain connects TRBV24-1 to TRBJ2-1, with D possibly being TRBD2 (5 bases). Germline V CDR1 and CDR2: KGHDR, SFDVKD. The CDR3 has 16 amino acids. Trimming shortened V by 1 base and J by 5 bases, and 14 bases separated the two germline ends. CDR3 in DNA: TGTGCCACCAGTGATTTCCGGGGATCTTTAAACAATGAGCAGTTCTTC. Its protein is CATSDFRGSLNNEQFF.

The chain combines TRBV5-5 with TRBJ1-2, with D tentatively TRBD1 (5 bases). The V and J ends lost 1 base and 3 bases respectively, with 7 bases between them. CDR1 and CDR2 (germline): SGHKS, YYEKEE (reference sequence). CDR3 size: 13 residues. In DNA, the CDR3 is TGTGCCAGCAGCTTGCAGGGTTACTATGGCTACACCTTC. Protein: CASSLQGYYGYTF. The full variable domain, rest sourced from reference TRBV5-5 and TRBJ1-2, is DAGVTQSPTHLIKTRGQQVTLRCSPISGHKSVSWYQQVLGQGPQFIFQYYEKEERGRGNFPDRFSARQFPNYSSELNVNALLLGDSALYLCASSLQGYYGYTFGSGTRLTVV.

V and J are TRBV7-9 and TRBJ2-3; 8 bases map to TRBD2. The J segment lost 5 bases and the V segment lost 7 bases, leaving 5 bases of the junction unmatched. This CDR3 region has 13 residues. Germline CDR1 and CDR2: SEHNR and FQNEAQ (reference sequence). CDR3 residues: CASTGGAVDTQYF. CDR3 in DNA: TGTGCCAGCACCGGGGGGGCAGTAGATACGCAGTATTTT. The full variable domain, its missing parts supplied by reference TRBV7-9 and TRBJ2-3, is DTGVSQNPRHKITKRGQNVTFRCDPISEHNRLYWYRQTLGQGPEFLTYFQNEAQLEKSRLLSDRFSAERPKGSFSTLEIQRTEQGDSAMYLCASTGGAVDTQYFGPGTRLTVL.

CDR3 nucleotides: TGTGCCAGCAGCCGACAGGGGGCAGACTACGAGCAGTACTTC. This encodes CASSRQGADYEQYF. The chain combines TRBV6-5 with TRBJ2-7; 10 nucleotides agree with TRBD1. The germline V gene has CDR1 MNHEY and CDR2 SVGAGI. V lost 6 bases to trimming and J lost 3 bases; unmatched junction nucleotides: 5. The CDR3 contains 14 residues.

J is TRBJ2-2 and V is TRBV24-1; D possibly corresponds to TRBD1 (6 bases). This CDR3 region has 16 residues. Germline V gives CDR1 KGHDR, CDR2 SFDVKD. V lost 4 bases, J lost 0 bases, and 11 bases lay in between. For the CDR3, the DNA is TGTGCCACCAGTGACATGGACAGCGCGAACACCGGGGAGCTGTTTTTT. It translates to CATSDMDSANTGELFF.

The CDR3 DNA follows: TGTGCCAGCAGTGACTCTGCAGGGGGGCTTTCACCCCTCCACTTT. Protein: CASSDSAGGLSPLHF. This chain links TRBV6-4 with TRBJ1-6; the match to TRBD1 covers 7 bases. This CDR3 spans 15 amino acids. Germline lookup yields CDR1 MRHNA and CDR2 SNTAGT. After removal of 0 bases from V and 9 bases from J, the junction contained 5 bases not matched to a gene.

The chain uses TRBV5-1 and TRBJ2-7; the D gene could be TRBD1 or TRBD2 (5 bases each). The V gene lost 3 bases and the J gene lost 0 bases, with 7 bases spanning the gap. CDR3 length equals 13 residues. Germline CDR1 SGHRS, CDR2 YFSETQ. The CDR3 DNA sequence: TGCGCCAGCAGCTCCGGGGCCTCCTACGAGCAGTACTTC. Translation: CASSSGASYEQYF.

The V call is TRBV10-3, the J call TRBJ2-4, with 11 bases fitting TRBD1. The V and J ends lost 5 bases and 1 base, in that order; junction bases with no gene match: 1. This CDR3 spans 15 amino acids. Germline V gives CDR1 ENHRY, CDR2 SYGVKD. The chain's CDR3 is CAISRTGGAKNIQYF. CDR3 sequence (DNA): TGTGCCATCAGTCGGACAGGGGGCGCCAAAAACATTCAGTACTTC.

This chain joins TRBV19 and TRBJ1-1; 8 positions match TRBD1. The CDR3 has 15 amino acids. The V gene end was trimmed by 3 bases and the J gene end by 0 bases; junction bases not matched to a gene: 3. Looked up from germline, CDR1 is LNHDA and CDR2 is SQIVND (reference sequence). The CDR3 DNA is TGTGCCAGTAGTATCCGGACAGGGATGAACACTGAAGCTTTCTTT. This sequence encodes CASSIRTGMNTEAFF.

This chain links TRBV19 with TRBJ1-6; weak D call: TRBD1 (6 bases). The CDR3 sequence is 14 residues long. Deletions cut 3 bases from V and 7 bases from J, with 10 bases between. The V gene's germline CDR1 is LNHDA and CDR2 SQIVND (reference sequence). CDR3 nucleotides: TGTGCCAGTAGTATTTGGGGGGCAAATTCACCCCTCCACTTT. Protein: CASSIWGANSPLHF.

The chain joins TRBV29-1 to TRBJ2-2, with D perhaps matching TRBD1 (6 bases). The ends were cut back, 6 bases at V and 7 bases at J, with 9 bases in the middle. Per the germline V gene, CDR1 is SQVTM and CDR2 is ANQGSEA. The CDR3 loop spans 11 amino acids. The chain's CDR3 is CSVQGFGELFF. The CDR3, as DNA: TGCAGCGTGCAGGGGTTCGGGGAGCTGTTTTTT.

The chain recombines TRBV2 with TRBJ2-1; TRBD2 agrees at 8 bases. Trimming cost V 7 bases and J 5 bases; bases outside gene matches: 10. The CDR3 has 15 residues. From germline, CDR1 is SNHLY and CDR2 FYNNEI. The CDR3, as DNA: TGTGCCAGCATCCTAGGGGTAGCGGGGAACAATGAGCAGTTCTTC. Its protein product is CASILGVAGNNEQFF.

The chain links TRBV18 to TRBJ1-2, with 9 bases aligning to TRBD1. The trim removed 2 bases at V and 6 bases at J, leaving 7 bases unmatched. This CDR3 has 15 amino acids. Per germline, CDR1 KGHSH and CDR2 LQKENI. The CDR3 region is CASSPREQGADGYTF. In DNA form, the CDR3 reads TGTGCCAGCTCACCAAGGGAACAGGGGGCTGATGGCTACACCTTC. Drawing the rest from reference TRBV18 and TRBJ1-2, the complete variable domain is NAGVMQNPRHLVRRRGQEARLRCSPMKGHSHVYWYRQLPEEGLKFMVYLQKENIIDESGMPKERFSAEFPKEGPSILRIQQVVRGDSAAYFCASSPREQGADGYTFGSGTRLTVV.